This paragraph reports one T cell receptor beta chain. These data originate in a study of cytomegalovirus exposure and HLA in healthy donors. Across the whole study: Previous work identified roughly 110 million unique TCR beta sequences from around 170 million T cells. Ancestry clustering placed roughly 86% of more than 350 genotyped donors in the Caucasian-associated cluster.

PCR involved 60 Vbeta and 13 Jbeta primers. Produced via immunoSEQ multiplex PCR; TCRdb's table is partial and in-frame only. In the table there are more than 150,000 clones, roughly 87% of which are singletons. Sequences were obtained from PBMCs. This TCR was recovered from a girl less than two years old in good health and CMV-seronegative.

The CDR3 DNA is TGTGCCAGCAGTTATTACGGGAGGGCCACAGATACGCAGTATTTT. This translates into CASSYYGRATDTQYF. V is TRBV27 and J is TRBJ2-3; 8 nucleotides line up with TRBD2. From germline, CDR1 is MNHEY and CDR2 SMNVEV (reference sequence). V shed 4 bases and J 2 bases; nucleotides not matched to a gene: 5. The CDR3 is 15 residues long.